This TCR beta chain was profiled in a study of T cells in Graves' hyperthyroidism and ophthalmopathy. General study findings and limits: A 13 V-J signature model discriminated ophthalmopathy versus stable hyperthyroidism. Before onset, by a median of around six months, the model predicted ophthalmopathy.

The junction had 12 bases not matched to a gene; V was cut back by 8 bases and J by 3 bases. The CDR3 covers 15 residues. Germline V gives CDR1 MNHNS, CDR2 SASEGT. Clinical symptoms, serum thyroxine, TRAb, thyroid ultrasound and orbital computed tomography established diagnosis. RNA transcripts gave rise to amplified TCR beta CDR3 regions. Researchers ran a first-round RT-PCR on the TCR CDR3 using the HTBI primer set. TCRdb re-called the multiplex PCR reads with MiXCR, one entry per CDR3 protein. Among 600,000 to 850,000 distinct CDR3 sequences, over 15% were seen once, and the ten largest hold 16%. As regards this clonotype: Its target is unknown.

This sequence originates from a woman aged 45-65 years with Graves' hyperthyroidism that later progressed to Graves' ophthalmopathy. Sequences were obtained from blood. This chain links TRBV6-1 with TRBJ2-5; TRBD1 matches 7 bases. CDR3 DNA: TGTGCCAGCGCGAGAGGGACAGCTCTCGAAGAGACCCAGTACTTC. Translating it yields CASARGTALEETQYF.